This T cell receptor beta chain appears in the sequencing data of a study of OX40 agonist ivuxolimab in advanced cancers. Across the study: Partial responses occurred in three patients (one hepatocellular carcinoma, two cutaneous melanoma).

The method was immunoSEQ multiplex PCR; TCRdb's version includes in-frame clones alone and lacks a portion of them. The sample lists tens of thousands of clones; around 93% were seen once. CDR1 is MNHEY, CDR2 SMNVEV, per germline (reference sequence). After removal of 5 bases from V and 1 base from J, the junction contained 2 bases not matched to a gene. The CDR3 is made up of 14 amino acids. The sequenced sample was CD4+ or CD8+ T cells sorted from blood, obtained in a trial of the OX40 agonist ivuxolimab. The V call is TRBV27, the J call TRBJ1-1, with 9 bases fitting TRBD1. The sequence came from an adult with an advanced solid tumor such as melanoma, head and neck, liver or kidney cancer. CDR3 sequence reads: CASSPGQGNTEAFF. CDR3 in DNA: TGTGCCAGCAGTCCGGGACAGGGGAACACTGAAGCTTTCTTT.